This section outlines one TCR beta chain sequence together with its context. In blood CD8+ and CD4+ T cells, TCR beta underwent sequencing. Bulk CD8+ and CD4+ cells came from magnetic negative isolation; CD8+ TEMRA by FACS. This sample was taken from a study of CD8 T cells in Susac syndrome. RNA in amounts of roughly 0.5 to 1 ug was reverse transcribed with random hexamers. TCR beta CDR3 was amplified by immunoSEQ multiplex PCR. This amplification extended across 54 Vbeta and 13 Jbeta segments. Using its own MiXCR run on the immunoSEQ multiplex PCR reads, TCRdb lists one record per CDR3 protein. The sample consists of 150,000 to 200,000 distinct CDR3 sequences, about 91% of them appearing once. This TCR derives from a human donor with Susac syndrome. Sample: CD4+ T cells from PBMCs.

The CDR3, as DNA: TGCAGTGCTAGAGGACTAGCGGGGAAAGGCTCCTACGAGCAGTACTTC. It yields the protein CSARGLAGKGSYEQYF. The V call is TRBV20-1, the J call TRBJ2-7; 11 nucleotides line up with TRBD2. Trimming removed 1 base from V and 0 bases from J; junction bases left unmatched: 5. Germline CDR1 and CDR2: DFQATT and SNEGSKA (reference sequence). This CDR3 is 16 amino acids long.